Reported below is one T cell receptor (beta chain). The antigen is unknown. The data originate from a study of response to subunit inactivated influenza vaccine. Broader study findings: Each seasonal flu vaccination may recruit only limited new T cells, authors suggested.

TCRdb re-called the RT-PCR reads with MiXCR, one entry per CDR3 protein. Of around 520,000 distinct CDR3 sequences listed, 12% are singletons. V gave up 0 bases and J gave up 7 bases, with 12 bases separating them. This CDR3 has 14 amino acids. Germline CDR1 reads DFQATT; CDR2 reads SNEGSKA (reference sequence). This clonotype originated in a man in his fifties who received an inactivated influenza vaccine. The chain uses TRBV20-1 and TRBJ1-4; D remains unclear. The input for sequencing was PBMCs from blood, taken on the day of vaccination. DNA for the CDR3: TGCAGTGCTAGAGATACTCGGAGGGTTGAAAAACTGTTTTTT. This codes for CSARDTRRVEKLFF.